Listed below are T cell receptor beta chains from one sample, sequenced in a study of T cell responses to AZD1222 COVID-19 vaccine. Clones were read by immunoSEQ multiplex PCR, and TCRdb kept only the in-frame ones, dropping some. Reported are 150,000 or so clones; the ten largest clones contain about 2%. What was sequenced was peripheral blood. Every receptor here comes from an adult in good health. The CDR3 runs from the conserved cysteine through the conserved F or W. A D gene is named only where the DNA matches it firmly.

D gene: NA
V gene: TRBV7-2
J gene: TRBJ2-4
CDR3 protein: CASSLRGGNAGSQNIQYF
CDR3 DNA: TGTGCCAGCAGCTTACGAGGGGGAAACGCAGGGAGTCAAAACATTCAGTACTTC

D gene: NA
V gene: TRBV15
J gene: TRBJ1-4
CDR3 protein: CATSRGALEKLFF
CDR3 DNA: TGTGCCACCAGCAGAGGGGCCCTTGAAAAACTGTTTTTT

D gene: NA
V gene: TRBV6-5
J gene: TRBJ2-3
CDR3 protein: CASSYGGITDTQYF
CDR3 DNA: TGTGCCAGCAGTTACGGAGGGATCACAGATACGCAGTATTTT

D gene: TRBD2
V gene: TRBV7-2
J gene: TRBJ2-1
CDR3 protein: CASSLALGLAGGGYNEQFF
CDR3 DNA: TGTGCCAGCAGCTTAGCGCTTGGGCTAGCGGGGGGAGGGTACAATGAGCAGTTCTTC

D gene: TRBD2
V gene: TRBV29-1
J gene: TRBJ2-7
CDR3 protein: CSVEWGGLRGSTYEQYF
CDR3 DNA: TGCAGCGTCGAGTGGGGGGGACTCCGGGGGTCGACCTACGAGCAGTACTTC

D gene: NA
V gene: TRBV19
J gene: TRBJ1-5
CDR3 protein: CASNGGRDQPQHF
CDR3 DNA: TGTGCCAGTAATGGGGGTCGGGATCAGCCCCAGCATTTT

D gene: TRBD1
V gene: TRBV29-1
J gene: TRBJ1-5
CDR3 protein: CSVRQGYNQPQHF
CDR3 DNA: TGCAGCGTCAGACAGGGCTACAATCAGCCCCAGCATTTT

D gene: NA
V gene: TRBV7-2
J gene: TRBJ2-5
CDR3 protein: CASSLGVTQYF
CDR3 DNA: TGTGCCAGCAGCTTAGGTGTGACCCAGTACTTC

D gene: NA
V gene: TRBV6-1
J gene: TRBJ1-6
CDR3 protein: CASSDISSYNSPLHF
CDR3 DNA: TGTGCCAGCAGTGATATTAGCTCCTATAATTCACCCCTCCACTTT

D gene: TRBD1
V gene: TRBV4-1
J gene: TRBJ1-1
CDR3 protein: CASSQTNSGGRWTEAFF
CDR3 DNA: TGCGCCAGCAGCCAAACGAACTCAGGGGGTCGGTGGACTGAAGCTTTCTTT

D gene: TRBD1
V gene: TRBV4-1
J gene: TRBJ1-1
CDR3 protein: CASRPTGDTEAFF
CDR3 DNA: TGCGCCAGCAGACCTACAGGGGACACTGAAGCTTTCTTT

D gene: NA
V gene: TRBV27
J gene: TRBJ2-5
CDR3 protein: CASSLGRQGRGYQETQYF
CDR3 DNA: TGTGCCAGCAGTTTAGGCCGACAGGGGCGGGGGTACCAAGAGACCCAGTACTTC

D gene: NA
V gene: TRBV5-1
J gene: TRBJ2-2
CDR3 protein: CASSLDGQDNTGELFF
CDR3 DNA: TGCGCCAGCAGCTTAGATGGGCAGGACAACACCGGGGAGCTGTTTTTT

D gene: TRBD1
V gene: TRBV6-5
J gene: TRBJ1-4
CDR3 protein: CASNPDRDNEKLFF
CDR3 DNA: TGTGCCAGCAATCCCGACAGGGATAATGAAAAACTGTTTTTT

D gene: NA
V gene: TRBV10-3
J gene: TRBJ1-5
CDR3 protein: CAISESQSNQPQHF
CDR3 DNA: TGTGCCATCAGTGAGTCGCAGTCAAATCAGCCCCAGCATTTT

D gene: TRBD1
V gene: TRBV30
J gene: TRBJ1-4
CDR3 protein: CAWSVPGQINEKLFF
CDR3 DNA: TGTGCCTGGAGTGTGCCGGGACAGATTAATGAAAAACTGTTTTTT

D gene: NA
V gene: TRBV5-4
J gene: TRBJ2-3
CDR3 protein: CASSLGLGLQYF
CDR3 DNA: TGTGCCAGCAGCTTGGGCCTAGGATTACAGTATTTT

D gene: NA
V gene: TRBV18
J gene: TRBJ1-2
CDR3 protein: CASSPQMGDLQWGYGYTF
CDR3 DNA: TGTGCCAGCTCACCGCAAATGGGAGACTTACAATGGGGATATGGCTACACCTTC

D gene: NA
V gene: TRBV9
J gene: TRBJ2-5
CDR3 protein: CASSVDSIETQYF
CDR3 DNA: TGTGCCAGCAGTGTGGACAGCATAGAGACCCAGTACTTC

D gene: NA
V gene: TRBV11-3
J gene: TRBJ1-1
CDR3 protein: CASSLVSGNTEAFF
CDR3 DNA: TGTGCCAGCAGCTTAGTTTCGGGAAACACTGAAGCTTTCTTT

D gene: NA
V gene: TRBV10-3
J gene: TRBJ1-5
CDR3 protein: CAISEKGNSNQPQHF
CDR3 DNA: TGTGCCATCAGTGAGAAAGGGAATAGCAATCAGCCCCAGCATTTT

D gene: TRBD1
V gene: TRBV19
J gene: TRBJ1-1
CDR3 protein: CASSRQGVNTEAFF
CDR3 DNA: TGTGCCAGTAGCCGACAGGGGGTGAACACTGAAGCTTTCTTT

D gene: TRBD2
V gene: TRBV2
J gene: TRBJ2-5
CDR3 protein: CARQHLPGTSGGKETQYF
CDR3 DNA: TGTGCCAGACAACATCTCCCCGGGACTAGCGGGGGAAAAGAGACCCAGTACTTC

D gene: NA
V gene: TRBV5-8
J gene: TRBJ1-2
CDR3 protein: CASSRGGNYGYTF
CDR3 DNA: TGTGCCAGCAGCCGGGGGGGTAACTATGGCTACACCTTC

D gene: NA
V gene: TRBV4-1
J gene: TRBJ1-2
CDR3 protein: CASSQDWQGYGYTF
CDR3 DNA: TGCGCCAGCAGCCAAGATTGGCAGGGGTATGGCTACACCTTC

D gene: TRBD1
V gene: TRBV27
J gene: TRBJ1-2
CDR3 protein: CASSPGQAKSGYTF
CDR3 DNA: TGTGCCAGCAGTCCAGGACAGGCCAAGAGTGGCTACACCTTC

D gene: NA
V gene: TRBV23-1
J gene: TRBJ1-5
CDR3 protein: CASSHPNRDYQPQHF
CDR3 DNA: TGCGCCAGCAGTCATCCCAACAGGGATTATCAGCCCCAGCATTTT

D gene: TRBD2
V gene: TRBV6-7
J gene: TRBJ2-7
CDR3 protein: CASSYPRGLAGGLDKRYEQYF
CDR3 DNA: TGTGCCAGCAGTTACCCGAGGGGACTAGCGGGGGGGCTGGATAAACGTTACGAGCAGTACTTC

D gene: NA
V gene: TRBV5-4
J gene: TRBJ2-7
CDR3 protein: CASSLSPGEGYEQYF
CDR3 DNA: TGTGCCAGCAGCTTGTCCCCCGGTGAGGGATACGAGCAGTACTTC

D gene: NA
V gene: TRBV5-3
J gene: TRBJ1-3
CDR3 protein: CARSFPAGCSGNTIYF
CDR3 DNA: TGTGCCAGAAGCTTCCCCGCCGGATGCTCTGGAAACACCATATATTTT

D gene: TRBD1
V gene: TRBV28
J gene: TRBJ2-1
CDR3 protein: CASSFGTAYNEQFF
CDR3 DNA: TGTGCCAGCAGTTTTGGGACAGCTTACAATGAGCAGTTCTTC